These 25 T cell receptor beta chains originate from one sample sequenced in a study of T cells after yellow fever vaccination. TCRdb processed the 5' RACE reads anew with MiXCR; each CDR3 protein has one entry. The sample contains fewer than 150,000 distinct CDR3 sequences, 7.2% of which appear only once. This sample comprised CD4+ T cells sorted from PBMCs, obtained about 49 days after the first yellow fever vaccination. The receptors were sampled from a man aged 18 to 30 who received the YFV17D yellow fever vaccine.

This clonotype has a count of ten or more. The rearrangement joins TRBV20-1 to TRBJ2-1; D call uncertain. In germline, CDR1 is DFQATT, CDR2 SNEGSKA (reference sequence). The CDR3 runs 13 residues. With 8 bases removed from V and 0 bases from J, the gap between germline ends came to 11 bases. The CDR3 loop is CSKAPSSYNEQFF. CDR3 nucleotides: TGCAGTAAAGCGCCAAGCTCCTACAATGAGCAGTTCTTC.

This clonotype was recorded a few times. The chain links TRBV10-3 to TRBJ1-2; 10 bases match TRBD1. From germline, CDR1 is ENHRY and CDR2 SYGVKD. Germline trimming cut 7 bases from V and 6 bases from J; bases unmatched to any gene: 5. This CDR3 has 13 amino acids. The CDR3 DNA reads TGTGCCATCAATACCGGGACAGGGGATGGCTACACCTTC. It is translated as CAINTGTGDGYTF.

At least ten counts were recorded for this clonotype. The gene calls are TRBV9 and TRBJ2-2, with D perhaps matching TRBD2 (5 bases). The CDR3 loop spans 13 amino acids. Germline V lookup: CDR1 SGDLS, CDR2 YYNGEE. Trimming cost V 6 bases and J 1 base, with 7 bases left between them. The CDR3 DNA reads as TGTGCCAGCACCCGGGAGAACACCGGGGAGCTGTTTTTT. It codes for CASTRENTGELFF.

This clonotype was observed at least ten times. CDR3 coding DNA: TGTGCCAGCAGCTTAAGTTCAGGACAGGGGGATGAGCAGTTCTTC. It codes for CASSLSSGQGDEQFF. This sequence joins TRBV7-9 and TRBJ2-1; 10 bases fit TRBD1. CDR1 SEHNR and CDR2 FQNEAQ come from the germline V gene (reference sequence). The CDR3 is 15 amino acids. Trimming removed 2 bases from V and 8 bases from J; junction bases left unmatched: 6. Full variable domain (outside the CDR3, taken from reference TRBV7-9 and TRBJ2-1): DTGVSQNPRHKITKRGQNVTFRCDPISEHNRLYWYRQTLGQGPEFLTYFQNEAQLEKSRLLSDRFSAERPKGSFSTLEIQRTEQGDSAMYLCASSLSSGQGDEQFFGPGTRLTVL.

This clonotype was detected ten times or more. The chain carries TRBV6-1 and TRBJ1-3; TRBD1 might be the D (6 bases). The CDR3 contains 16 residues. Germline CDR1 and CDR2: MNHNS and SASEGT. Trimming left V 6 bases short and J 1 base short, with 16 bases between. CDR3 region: CASRGFTGTSGNTIYF. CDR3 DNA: TGTGCCAGCAGGGGATTTACAGGGACGTCTGGAAACACCATATATTTT.

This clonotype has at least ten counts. The CDR3 here is CASSSPGQSYGYTF. In DNA form, the CDR3 reads TGTGCCAGCAGCTCGCCGGGACAGTCCTATGGCTACACCTTC. The chain links TRBV28 to TRBJ1-2; TRBD1 matches at 7 bases. The CDR3 runs 14 residues. CDR1 and CDR2 (germline): MDHEN, SYDVKM. Losses at the gene ends were 6 bases for V and 4 bases for J; bases not matched to a gene: 8.

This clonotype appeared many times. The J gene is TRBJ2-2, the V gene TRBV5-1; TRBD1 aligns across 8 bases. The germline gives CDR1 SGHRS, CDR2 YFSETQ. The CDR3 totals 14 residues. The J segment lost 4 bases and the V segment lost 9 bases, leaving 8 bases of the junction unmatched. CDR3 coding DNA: TGCGCCACCGGAGGACAGGGTCTCACCGGGGAGCTGTTTTTT. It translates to CATGGQGLTGELFF.

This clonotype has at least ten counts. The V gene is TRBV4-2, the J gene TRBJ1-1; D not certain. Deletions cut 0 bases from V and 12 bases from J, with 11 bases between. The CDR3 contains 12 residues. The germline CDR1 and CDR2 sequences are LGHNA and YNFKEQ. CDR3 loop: CASSQEGGRTFF. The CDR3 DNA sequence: TGTGCCAGCAGCCAAGAAGGTGGTAGGACTTTCTTT.

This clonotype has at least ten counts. As DNA, the CDR3 is TGTGCCAGCAGCTCTCCCGGGAGCGCTACCTACGAGCAGTACTTC. It translates to CASSSPGSATYEQYF. V gene TRBV6-2 or TRBV6-3 combines with J gene TRBJ2-7; TRBD2 might be the D (6 bases). The V gene's germline CDR1 is MNHEY and CDR2 SVGEGT. V was pared by 6 bases and J by 2 bases, with 17 bases between. This CDR3 contains 15 residues.

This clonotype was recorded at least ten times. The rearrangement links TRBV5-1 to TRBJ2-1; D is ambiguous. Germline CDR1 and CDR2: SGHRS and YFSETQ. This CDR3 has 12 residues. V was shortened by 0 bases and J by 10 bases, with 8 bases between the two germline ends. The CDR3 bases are TGCGCCAGCAGCTTGGACAGATGGGAGCAGTTCTTC. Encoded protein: CASSLDRWEQFF. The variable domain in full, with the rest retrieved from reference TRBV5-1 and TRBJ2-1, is KAGVTQTPRYLIKTRGQQVTLSCSPISGHRSVSWYQQTPGQGLQFLFEYFSETQRNKGNFPGRFSGRQFSNSRSEMNVSTLELGDSALYLCASSLDRWEQFFGPGTRLTVL.

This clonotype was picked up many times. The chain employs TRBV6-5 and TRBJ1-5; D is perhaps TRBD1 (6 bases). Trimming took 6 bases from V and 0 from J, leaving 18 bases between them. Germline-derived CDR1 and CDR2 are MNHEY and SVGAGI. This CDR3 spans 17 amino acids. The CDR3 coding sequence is TGTGCCAGCAGCCCACCGGACAGTGATTATAGCAATCAGCCCCAGCATTTT. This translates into CASSPPDSDYSNQPQHF.

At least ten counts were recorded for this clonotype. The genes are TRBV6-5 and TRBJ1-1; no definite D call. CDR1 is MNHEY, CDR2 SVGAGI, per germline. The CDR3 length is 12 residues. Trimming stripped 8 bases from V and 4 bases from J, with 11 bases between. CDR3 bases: TGTGCCAGCGGCGGACGTGGCACTGAAGCTTTCTTT. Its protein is CASGGRGTEAFF.

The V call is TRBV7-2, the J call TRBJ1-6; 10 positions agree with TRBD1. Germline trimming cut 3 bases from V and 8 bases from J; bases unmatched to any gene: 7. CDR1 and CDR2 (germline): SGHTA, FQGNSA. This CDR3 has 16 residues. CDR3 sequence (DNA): TGTGCCAGCAGCTTTCTCCGGGACAGGGGAGATTCACCCCTCCACTTT. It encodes CASSFLRDRGDSPLHF.

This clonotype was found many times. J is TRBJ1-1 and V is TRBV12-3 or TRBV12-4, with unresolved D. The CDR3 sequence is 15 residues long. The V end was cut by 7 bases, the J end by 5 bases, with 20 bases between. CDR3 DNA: TGTGCCAGCACCCCGCAAAGTCGGGCTGGTACTGAAGCTTTCTTT. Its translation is CASTPQSRAGTEAFF.

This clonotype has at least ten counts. The CDR3 DNA sequence: TGTGCCAGCAGCTTCGCCTTGGACACCATATATTTT. This encodes CASSFALDTIYF. The chain has TRBV7-9 and TRBJ1-3; D remains ambiguous. This CDR3 is built from 12 residues. V lost 3 bases and J 8 bases, leaving 8 bases between the germline ends. Looked up from germline, CDR1 is SEHNR and CDR2 is FQNEAQ (reference sequence).

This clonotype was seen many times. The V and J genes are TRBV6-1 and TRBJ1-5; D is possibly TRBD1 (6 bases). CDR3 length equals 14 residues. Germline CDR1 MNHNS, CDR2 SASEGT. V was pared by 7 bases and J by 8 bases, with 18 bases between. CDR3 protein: CASTHRVQSEPQHF. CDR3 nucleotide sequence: TGTGCCAGCACCCACAGGGTTCAATCAGAGCCCCAGCATTTT.

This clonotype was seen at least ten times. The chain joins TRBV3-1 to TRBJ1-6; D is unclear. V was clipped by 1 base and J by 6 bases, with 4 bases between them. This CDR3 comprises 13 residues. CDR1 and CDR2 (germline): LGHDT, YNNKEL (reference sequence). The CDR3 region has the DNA TGTGCCAGCAGCCAAGGGGCTAATTCACCCCTCCACTTT. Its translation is CASSQGANSPLHF.

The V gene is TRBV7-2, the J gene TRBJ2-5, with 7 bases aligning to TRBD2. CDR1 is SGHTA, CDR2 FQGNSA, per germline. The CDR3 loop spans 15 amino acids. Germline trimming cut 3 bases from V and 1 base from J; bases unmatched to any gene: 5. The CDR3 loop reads CASSFSLAIQETQYF. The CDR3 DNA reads TGTGCCAGCAGCTTCTCACTAGCGATCCAAGAGACCCAGTACTTC. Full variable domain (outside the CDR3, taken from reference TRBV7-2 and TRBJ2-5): GAGVSQSPSNKVTEKGKDVELRCDPISGHTALYWYRQSLGQGLEFLIYFQGNSAPDKSGLPSDRFSAERTGGSVSTLTIQRTQQEDSAVYLCASSFSLAIQETQYFGPGTRLLVL.

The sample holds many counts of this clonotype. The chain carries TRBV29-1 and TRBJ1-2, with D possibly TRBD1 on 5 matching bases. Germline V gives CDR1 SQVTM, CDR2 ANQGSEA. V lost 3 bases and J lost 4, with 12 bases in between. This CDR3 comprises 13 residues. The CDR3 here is CSVERDSRYGYTF. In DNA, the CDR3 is TGCAGCGTTGAGAGGGACTCACGCTATGGCTACACCTTC.

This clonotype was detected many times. DNA of the CDR3: TGTGCCAGCAGTTCCCAACGTGATCAGCCCCAGCATTTT. Protein: CASSSQRDQPQHF. V and J are TRBV12-3 or TRBV12-4 and TRBJ1-5; D unclear. V dropped 4 bases and J dropped 5 bases, with 9 bases sitting between them. The CDR3 is 13 amino acids.

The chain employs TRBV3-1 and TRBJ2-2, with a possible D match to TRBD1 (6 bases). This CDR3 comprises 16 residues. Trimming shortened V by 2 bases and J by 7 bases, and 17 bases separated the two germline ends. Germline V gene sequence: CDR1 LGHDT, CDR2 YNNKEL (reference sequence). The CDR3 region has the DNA TGTGCCAGCAGCCAATTGCTAGGACAGTCCGTCGGGGAGCTGTTTTTT. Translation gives CASSQLLGQSVGELFF.

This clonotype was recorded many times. The CDR3 protein is CASRTQGNTGELFF. Written as DNA, the CDR3 is TGCGCCAGCAGGACCCAGGGGAACACCGGGGAGCTGTTTTTT. The chain uses TRBV5-1 and TRBJ2-2; perhaps TRBD1 as D (5 bases). The germline V gene has CDR1 SGHRS and CDR2 YFSETQ. The CDR3 length is 14 residues. Trimming cost V 5 bases and J 1 base, with 9 bases left between them.

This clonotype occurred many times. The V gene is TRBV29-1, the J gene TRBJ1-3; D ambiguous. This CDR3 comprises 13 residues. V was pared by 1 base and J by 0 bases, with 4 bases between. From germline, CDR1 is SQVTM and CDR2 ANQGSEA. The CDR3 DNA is TGCAGCGTTGAAGCTGACTCTGGAAACACCATATATTTT. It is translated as CSVEADSGNTIYF. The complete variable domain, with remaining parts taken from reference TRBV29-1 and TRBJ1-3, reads SAVISQKPSRDICQRGTSLTIQCQVDSQVTMMFWYRQQPGQSLTLIATANQGSEATYESGFVIDKFPISRPNLTFSTLTVSNMSPEDSSIYLCSVEADSGNTIYFGEGSWLTVV.

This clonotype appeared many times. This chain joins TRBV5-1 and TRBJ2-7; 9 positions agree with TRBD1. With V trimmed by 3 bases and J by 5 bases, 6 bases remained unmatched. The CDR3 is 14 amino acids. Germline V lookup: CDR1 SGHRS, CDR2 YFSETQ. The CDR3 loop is CASSYRGLLNEQYF. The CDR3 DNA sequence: TGCGCCAGCAGCTACAGGGGGCTGCTGAACGAGCAGTACTTC.

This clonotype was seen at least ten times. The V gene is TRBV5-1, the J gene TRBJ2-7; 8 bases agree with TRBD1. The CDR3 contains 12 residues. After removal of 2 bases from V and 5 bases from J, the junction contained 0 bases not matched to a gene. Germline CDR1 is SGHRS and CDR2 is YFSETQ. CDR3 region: CASSLQGDEQYF. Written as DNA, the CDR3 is TGCGCCAGCAGCTTACAGGGGGACGAGCAGTACTTC.